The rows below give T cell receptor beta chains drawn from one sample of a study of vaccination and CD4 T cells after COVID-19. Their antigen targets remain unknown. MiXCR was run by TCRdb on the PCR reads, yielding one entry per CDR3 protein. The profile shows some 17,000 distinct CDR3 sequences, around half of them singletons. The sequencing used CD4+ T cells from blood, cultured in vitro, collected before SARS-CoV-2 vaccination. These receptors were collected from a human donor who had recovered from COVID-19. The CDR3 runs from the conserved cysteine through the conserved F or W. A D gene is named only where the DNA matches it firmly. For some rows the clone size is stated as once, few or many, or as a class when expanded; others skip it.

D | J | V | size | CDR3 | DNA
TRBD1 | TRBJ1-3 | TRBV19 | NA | CASSSPGTGAGNTIYF | TGTGCCAGTAGCAGTCCCGGGACAGGGGCTGGAAACACCATATATTTT
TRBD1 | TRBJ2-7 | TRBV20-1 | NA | CSAASLSGTGDEQYF | TGCAGTGCTGCCTCTCTCTCCGGGACAGGCGACGAGCAGTACTTC
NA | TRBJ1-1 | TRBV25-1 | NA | CASSDKRGNTEAFF | TGTGCCAGCAGTGATAAGAGAGGGAACACTGAAGCTTTCTTT
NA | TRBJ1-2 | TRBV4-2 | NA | CASSQDVDGPNYGYTF | TGTGCCAGCAGCCAAGATGTCGACGGACCTAACTATGGCTACACCTTC
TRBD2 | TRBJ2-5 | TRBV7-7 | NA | CASSFTRGETQYF | TGTGCCAGCAGCTTCACGCGGGGGGAGACCCAGTACTTC
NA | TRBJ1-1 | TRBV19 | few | CASSRMGDTEAFF | TGTGCCAGTAGTAGAATGGGGGACACTGAAGCTTTCTTT
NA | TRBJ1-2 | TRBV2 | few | CASEEFRGDGYTF | TGTGCCAGCGAGGAGTTTCGGGGGGATGGCTACACCTTC
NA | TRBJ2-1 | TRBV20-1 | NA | CSASRGKSYNEQFF | TGCAGTGCTAGCCGGGGGAAATCATACAATGAGCAGTTCTTC
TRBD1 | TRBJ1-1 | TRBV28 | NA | CASSARGPSTEAFF | TGTGCCAGCAGCGCCAGGGGGCCTTCCACTGAAGCTTTCTTT
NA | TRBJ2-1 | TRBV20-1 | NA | CSARQGHEQFF | TGCAGTGCTAGACAGGGCCATGAGCAGTTCTTC
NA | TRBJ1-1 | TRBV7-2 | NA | CASSPPGMNTEAFF | TGTGCCAGCAGCCCCCCGGGAATGAACACTGAAGCTTTCTTT
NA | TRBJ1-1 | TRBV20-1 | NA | CSAWHSEAFF | TGCAGTGCTTGGCATTCCGAAGCTTTCTTT
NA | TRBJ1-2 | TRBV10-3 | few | CAISSDTNYGYTF | TGTGCCATCAGTAGCGACACTAACTATGGCTACACCTTC
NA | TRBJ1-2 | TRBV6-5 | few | CASSSGDIGYTF | TGTGCCAGCAGTTCGGGAGACATCGGCTACACCTTC
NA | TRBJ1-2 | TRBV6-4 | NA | CASSLTGSNGYTF | TGTGCCAGCAGTCTCACAGGGTCGAATGGCTACACCTTC
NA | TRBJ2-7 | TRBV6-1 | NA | CASSEAVYSTYEQYF | TGTGCCAGCAGTGAAGCAGTGTACTCAACCTACGAGCAGTACTTC
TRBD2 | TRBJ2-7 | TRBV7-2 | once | CASSSRAGVPYEQYF | TGTGCCAGCAGCTCACGGGCGGGGGTTCCCTACGAGCAGTACTTC
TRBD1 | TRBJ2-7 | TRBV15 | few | CATSSGTALQYF | TGTGCCACCAGCAGCGGGACAGCCCTACAGTACTTC
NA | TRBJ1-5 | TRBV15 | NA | CATQPGHINQPQHF | TGTGCCACCCAACCGGGACACATTAATCAGCCCCAGCATTTT
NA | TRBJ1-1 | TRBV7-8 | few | CASSAAGSYFLNTEAFF | TGTGCCAGCAGCGCAGCGGGATCCTACTTTTTGAACACTGAAGCTTTCTTT
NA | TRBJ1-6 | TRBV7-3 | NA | CASSESPNSPLHF | TGTGCCAGCAGCGAATCCCCGAATTCACCCCTCCACTTT
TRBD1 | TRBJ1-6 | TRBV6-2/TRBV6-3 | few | CASSIGTAKNSPLHF | TGTGCCAGCAGTATTGGGACAGCCAAGAATTCACCCCTCCACTTT
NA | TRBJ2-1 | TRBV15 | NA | CATSRDITSSYNEQFF | TGTGCCACCAGCAGAGATATAACTAGCTCCTACAATGAGCAGTTCTTC
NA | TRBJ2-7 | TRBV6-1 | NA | CATRGRHEQYF | TGTGCCACACGGGGACGCCACGAGCAGTACTTC
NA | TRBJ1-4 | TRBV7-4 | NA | CASSPRTVGKLFF | TGTGCCAGCAGCCCCCGAACTGTGGGGAAACTGTTTTTT
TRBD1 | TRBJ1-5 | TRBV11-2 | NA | CANSLGTGWGQPQHF | TGTGCCAACAGCTTAGGGACAGGGTGGGGACAGCCCCAGCATTTT
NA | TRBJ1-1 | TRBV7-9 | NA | CASSLSRGTEAFF | TGTGCCAGCAGCTTATCTCGGGGAACTGAAGCTTTCTTT
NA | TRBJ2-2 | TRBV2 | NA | CASSELRDTGELFF | TGTGCCAGCAGTGAACTCAGGGACACCGGGGAGCTGTTTTTT
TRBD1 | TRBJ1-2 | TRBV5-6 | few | CASSFMGTVVYGYTF | TGTGCCAGCAGCTTCATGGGGACAGTCGTCTATGGCTACACCTTC
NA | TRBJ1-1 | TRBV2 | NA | CASSRGGNTEAFF | TGTGCCAGCAGTAGGGGAGGAAACACTGAAGCTTTCTTT
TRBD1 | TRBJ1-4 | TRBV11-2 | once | CASRSGQGATNEKLFF | TGTGCCAGCAGGTCCGGACAGGGCGCAACTAATGAAAAACTGTTTTTT
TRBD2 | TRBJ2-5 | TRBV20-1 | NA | CSAKAGLAGGWETQYF | TGCAGTGCTAAAGCAGGACTAGCGGGAGGATGGGAGACCCAGTACTTC
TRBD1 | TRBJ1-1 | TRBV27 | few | CASSTDRGQTEAFF | TGTGCCAGCAGTACCGACAGGGGGCAAACTGAAGCTTTCTTT
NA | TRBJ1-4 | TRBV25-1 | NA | CASGRVDEKLFF | TGTGCCAGCGGCAGGGTAGATGAAAAACTGTTTTTT
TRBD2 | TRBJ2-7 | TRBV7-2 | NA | CASSSASGSYYEQYF | TGTGCCAGCAGCTCTGCTAGCGGGAGTTACTACGAGCAGTACTTC
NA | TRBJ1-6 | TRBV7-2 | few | CASSLGAQSPLHF | TGTGCCAGCAGCTTAGGAGCGCAGTCACCCCTCCACTTT
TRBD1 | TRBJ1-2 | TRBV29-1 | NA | CSVGGERTGANYGYTF | TGCAGCGTTGGTGGGGAAAGGACAGGGGCTAACTATGGCTACACCTTC
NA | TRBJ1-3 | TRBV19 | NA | CASSMTGHSGNTIYF | TGTGCCAGTAGTATGACCGGCCACTCTGGAAACACCATATATTTT
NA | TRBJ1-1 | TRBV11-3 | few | CASSLGRQVDAFF | TGTGCCAGCAGCTTAGGCCGGCAGGTGGATGCTTTCTTT
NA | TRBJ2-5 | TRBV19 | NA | CASSIALDEVGETQYF | TGTGCCAGTAGTATAGCCTTGGACGAGGTGGGAGAGACCCAGTACTTC
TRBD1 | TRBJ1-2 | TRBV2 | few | CAGHRDRGELGGYTF | TGTGCCGGACACCGGGACAGGGGCGAACTCGGGGGCTACACCTTC
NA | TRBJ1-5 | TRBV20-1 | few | CSAGDWGNQPQHF | TGCAGTGCTGGAGACTGGGGCAATCAGCCCCAGCATTTT
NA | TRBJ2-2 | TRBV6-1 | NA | CASSLGLLANTGELFF | TGTGCCAGCAGCCTGGGACTCCTAGCGAACACCGGGGAGCTGTTTTTT
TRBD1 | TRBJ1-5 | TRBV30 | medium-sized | CAWSVLGRGQQPQHF | TGTGCCTGGAGTGTCTTGGGCAGGGGGCAACAGCCCCAGCATTTT
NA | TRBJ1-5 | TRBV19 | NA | CASRSWGAGDQPQHF | TGTGCCAGTAGATCGTGGGGGGCAGGGGATCAGCCCCAGCATTTT
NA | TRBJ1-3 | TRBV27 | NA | CASRARRDPVNTIYF | TGTGCCAGCAGAGCTAGACGGGATCCAGTGAACACCATATATTTT
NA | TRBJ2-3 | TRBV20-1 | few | CSARGVGTDTQYF | TGCAGTGCCAGGGGAGTTGGAACAGATACGCAGTATTTT
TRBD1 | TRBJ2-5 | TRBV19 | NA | CASSTTGSGETQYF | TGTGCCAGTAGTACGACAGGGTCGGGGGAGACCCAGTACTTC
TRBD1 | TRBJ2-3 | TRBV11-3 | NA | CASRADRVDTQYF | TGTGCCAGCAGGGCGGACAGGGTTGATACGCAGTATTTT
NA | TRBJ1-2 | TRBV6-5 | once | CASSSPAAGGYTF | TGTGCCAGCAGTTCCCCAGCAGCCGGTGGCTACACCTTC